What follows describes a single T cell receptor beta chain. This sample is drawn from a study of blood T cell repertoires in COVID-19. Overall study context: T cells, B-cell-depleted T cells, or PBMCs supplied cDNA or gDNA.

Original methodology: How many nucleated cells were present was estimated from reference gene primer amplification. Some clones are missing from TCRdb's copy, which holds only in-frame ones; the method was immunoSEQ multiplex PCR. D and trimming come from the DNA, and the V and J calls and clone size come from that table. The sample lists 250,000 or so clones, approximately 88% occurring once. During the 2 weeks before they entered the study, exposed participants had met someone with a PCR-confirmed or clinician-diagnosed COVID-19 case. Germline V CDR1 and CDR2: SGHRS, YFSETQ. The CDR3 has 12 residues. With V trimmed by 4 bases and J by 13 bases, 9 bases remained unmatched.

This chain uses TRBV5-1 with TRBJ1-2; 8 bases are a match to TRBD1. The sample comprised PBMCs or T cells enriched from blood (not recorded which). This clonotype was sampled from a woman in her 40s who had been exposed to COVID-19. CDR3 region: CASSQGQGGSTF. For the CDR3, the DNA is TGCGCCAGCAGCCAAGGACAGGGAGGGTCCACCTTC.